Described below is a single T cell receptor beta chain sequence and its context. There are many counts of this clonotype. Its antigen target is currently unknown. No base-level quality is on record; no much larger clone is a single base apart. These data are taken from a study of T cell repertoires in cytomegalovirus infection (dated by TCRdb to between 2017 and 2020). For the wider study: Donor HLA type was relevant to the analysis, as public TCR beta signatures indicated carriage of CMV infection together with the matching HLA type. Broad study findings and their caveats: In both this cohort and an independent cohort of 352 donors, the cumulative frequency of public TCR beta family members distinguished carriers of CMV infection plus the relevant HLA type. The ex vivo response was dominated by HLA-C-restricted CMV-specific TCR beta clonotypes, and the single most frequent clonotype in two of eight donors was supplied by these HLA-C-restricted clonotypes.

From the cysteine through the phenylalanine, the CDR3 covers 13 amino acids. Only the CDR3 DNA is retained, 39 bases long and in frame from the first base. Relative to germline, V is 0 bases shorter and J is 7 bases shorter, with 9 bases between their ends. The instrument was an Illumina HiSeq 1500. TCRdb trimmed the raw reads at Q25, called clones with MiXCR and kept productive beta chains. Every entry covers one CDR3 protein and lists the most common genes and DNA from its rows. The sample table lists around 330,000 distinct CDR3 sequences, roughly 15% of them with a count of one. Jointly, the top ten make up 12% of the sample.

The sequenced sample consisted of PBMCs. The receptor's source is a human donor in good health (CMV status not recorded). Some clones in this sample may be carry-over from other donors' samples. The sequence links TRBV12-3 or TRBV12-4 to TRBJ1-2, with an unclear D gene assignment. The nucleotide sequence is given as TGTGCCAGCAGTTTAGCAGGCCTTCCTGGCTACACCTTC. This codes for CASSLAGLPGYTF.